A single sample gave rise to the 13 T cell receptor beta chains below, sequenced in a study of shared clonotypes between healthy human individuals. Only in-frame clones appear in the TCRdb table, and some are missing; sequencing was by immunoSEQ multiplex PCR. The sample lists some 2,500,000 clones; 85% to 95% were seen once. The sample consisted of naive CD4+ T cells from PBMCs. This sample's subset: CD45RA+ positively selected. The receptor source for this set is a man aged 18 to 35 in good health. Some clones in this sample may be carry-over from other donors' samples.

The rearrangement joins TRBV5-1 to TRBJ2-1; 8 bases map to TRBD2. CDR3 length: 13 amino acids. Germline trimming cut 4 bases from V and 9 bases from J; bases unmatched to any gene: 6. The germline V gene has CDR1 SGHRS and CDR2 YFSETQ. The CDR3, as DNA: TGCGCCAGCAGCGCGGGACTAGGGGTTGAGCAGTTCTTC. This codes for CASSAGLGVEQFF.

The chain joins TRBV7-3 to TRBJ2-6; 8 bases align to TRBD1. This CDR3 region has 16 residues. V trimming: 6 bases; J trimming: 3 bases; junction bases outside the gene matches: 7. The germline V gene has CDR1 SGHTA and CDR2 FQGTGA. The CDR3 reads CASSLRTGSGANVLTF. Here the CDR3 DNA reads TGTGCCAGCAGTCTTCGGACAGGGAGTGGGGCCAACGTCCTGACTTTC.

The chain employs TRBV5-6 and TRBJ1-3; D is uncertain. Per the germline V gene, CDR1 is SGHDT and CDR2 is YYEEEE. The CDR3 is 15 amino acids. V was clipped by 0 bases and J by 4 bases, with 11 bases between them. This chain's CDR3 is CASSLEAVGGNTIYF. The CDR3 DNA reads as TGTGCCAGCAGCTTGGAGGCAGTGGGCGGAAACACCATATATTTT.

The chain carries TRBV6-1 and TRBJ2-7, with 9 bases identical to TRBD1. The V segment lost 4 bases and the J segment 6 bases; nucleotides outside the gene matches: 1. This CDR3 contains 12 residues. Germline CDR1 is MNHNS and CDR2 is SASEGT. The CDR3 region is CASSGQGGEQYF. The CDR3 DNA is TGTGCCAGCAGTGGACAGGGGGGCGAGCAGTACTTC.

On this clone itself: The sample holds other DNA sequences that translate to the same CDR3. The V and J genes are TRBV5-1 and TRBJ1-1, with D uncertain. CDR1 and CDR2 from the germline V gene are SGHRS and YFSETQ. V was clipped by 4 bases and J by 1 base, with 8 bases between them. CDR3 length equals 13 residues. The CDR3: CASSLEQNTEAFF. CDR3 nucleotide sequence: TGCGCCAGCAGCCTAGAACAGAACACTGAAGCTTTCTTT. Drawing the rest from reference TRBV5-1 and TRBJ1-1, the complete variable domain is KAGVTQTPRYLIKTRGQQVTLSCSPISGHRSVSWYQQTPGQGLQFLFEYFSETQRNKGNFPGRFSGRQFSNSRSEMNVSTLELGDSALYLCASSLEQNTEAFFGQGTRLTVV.

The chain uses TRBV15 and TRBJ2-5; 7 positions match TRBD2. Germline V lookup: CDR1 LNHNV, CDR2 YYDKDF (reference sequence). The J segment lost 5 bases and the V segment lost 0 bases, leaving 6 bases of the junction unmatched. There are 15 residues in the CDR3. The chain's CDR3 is CATSRDRGVWETQYF. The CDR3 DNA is TGTGCCACCAGCAGAGATCGGGGGGTATGGGAGACCCAGTACTTC.

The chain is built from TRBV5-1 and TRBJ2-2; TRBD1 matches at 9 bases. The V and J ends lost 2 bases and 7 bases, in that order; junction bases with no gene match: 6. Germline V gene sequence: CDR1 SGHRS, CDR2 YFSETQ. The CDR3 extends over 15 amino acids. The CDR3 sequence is CASSFGTGFIGELFF. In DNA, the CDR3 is TGCGCCAGCAGCTTTGGGACAGGGTTCATCGGGGAGCTGTTTTTT.

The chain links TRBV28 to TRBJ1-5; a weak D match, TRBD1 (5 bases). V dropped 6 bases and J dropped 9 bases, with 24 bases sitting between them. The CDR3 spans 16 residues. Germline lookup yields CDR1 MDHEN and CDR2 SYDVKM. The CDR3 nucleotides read TGTGCCAGCAGGGTAGTAGGGGAAAGTGAGTATCGGCCCCAGCATTTT. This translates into CASRVVGESEYRPQHF.

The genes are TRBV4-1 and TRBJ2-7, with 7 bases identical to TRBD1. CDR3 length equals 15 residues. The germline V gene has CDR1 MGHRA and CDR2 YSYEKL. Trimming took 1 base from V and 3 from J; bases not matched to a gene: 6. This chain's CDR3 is CASSQAGTAYYEQYF. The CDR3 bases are TGCGCCAGCAGCCAAGCCGGGACAGCTTACTACGAGCAGTACTTC.

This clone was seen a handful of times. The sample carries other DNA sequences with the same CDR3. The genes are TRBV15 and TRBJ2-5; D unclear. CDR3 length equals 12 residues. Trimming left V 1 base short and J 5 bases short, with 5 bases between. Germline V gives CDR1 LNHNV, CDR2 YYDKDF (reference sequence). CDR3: CATSRGRETQYF. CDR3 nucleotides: TGTGCCACCAGCAGAGGACGGGAGACCCAGTACTTC.

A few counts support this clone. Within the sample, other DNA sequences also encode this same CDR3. CDR3 residues: CASSLDSNQPQHF. The CDR3 nucleotides are TGTGCCAGCAGCCTAGACAGCAATCAGCCCCAGCATTTT. This chain links TRBV7-3 with TRBJ1-5; D remains unclear. V gave up 5 bases and J gave up 1 base, with 6 bases separating them. The CDR3 sequence is 13 residues long. Looked up from germline, CDR1 is SGHTA and CDR2 is FQGTGA. Combining the CDR3 with reference TRBV7-3 and TRBJ1-5 gives the whole variable domain GAGVSQTPSNKVTEKGKYVELRCDPISGHTALYWYRQSLGQGPEFLIYFQGTGAADDSGLPNDRFFAVRPEGSVSTLKIQRTERGDSAVYLCASSLDSNQPQHFGDGTRLSIL.

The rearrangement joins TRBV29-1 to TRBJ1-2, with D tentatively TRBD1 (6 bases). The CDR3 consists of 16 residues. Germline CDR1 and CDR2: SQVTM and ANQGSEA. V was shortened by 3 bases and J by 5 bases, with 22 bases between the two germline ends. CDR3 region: CSVEGSSGTTRYGYTF. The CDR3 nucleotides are TGCAGCGTTGAGGGGTCTTCCGGGACAACTCGTTATGGCTACACCTTC. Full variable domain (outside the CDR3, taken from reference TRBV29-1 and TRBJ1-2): SAVISQKPSRDICQRGTSLTIQCQVDSQVTMMFWYRQQPGQSLTLIATANQGSEATYESGFVIDKFPISRPNLTFSTLTVSNMSPEDSSIYLCSVEGSSGTTRYGYTFGSGTRLTVV.

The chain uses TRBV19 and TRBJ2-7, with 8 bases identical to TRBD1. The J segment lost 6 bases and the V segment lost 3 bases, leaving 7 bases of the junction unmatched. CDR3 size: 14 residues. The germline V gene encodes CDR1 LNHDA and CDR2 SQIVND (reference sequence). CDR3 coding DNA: TGTGCCAGTAGTATGGGGACAGGTTGGGCCGAGCAGTACTTC. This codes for CASSMGTGWAEQYF.